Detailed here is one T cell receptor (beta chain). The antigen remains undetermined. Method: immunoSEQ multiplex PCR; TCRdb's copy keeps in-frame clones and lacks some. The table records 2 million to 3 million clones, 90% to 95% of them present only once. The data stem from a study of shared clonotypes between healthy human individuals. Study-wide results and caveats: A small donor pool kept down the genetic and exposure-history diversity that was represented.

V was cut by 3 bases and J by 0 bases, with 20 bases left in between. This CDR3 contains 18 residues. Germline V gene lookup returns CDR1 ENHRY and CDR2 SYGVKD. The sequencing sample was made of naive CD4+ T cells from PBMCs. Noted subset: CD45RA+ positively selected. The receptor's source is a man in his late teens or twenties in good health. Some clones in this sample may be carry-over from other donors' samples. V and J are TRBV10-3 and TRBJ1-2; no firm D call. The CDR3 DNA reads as TGTGCCATCAGTGACGGTGACTTCCCACCCGTTACTAACTATGGCTACACCTTC. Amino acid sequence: CAISDGDFPPVTNYGYTF.